What follows is one T cell receptor beta chain and its context. Its antigen is unknown. Using immunoSEQ multiplex PCR, the repertoire was profiled, and TCRdb retains in-frame clones only, with some absent. Altogether 90,000 to 120,000 clones are present, 90% to 95% being singletons, with the ten largest covering 6.2%. Germline V gene data show CDR1 as SGHNT and CDR2 as YENEEA. The V end lost 3 bases, the J end lost 1 base, and 7 bases lay between the germline ends. The CDR3 is 13 amino acids. The data are from a study of T cell responses to AZD1222 COVID-19 vaccine. Study outcomes and limitations: Targets within unmutated variant regions were reportedly found for nearly half of spike-specific TCRs.

J is TRBJ2-7 and V is TRBV11-3; D unresolved. This specimen was peripheral blood, taken 28 days after the second AZD1222 dose. This receptor was taken from an adult who received the AZD1222 COVID-19 vaccine. CDR3 sequence: CASSLDGSYEQYF. CDR3 bases: TGTGCCAGCAGCTTGGACGGTTCCTACGAGCAGTACTTC.